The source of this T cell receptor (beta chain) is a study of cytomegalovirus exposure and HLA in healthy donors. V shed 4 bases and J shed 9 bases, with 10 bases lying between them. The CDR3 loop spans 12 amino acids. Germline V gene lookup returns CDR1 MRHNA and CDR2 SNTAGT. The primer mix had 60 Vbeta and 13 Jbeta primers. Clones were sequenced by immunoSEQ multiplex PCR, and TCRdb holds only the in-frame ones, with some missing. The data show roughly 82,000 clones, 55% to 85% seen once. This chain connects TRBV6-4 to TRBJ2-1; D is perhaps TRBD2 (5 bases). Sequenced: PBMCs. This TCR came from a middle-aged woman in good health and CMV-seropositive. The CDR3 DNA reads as TGTGCCAGCAGTGTACAAGGAGGTGAGCAGTTCTTC. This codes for CASSVQGGEQFF.